Described below is a single T cell receptor (beta chain) sequence and its context. The CDR3 sequence is 17 residues long. Trimming left V 0 bases short and J 4 bases short, with 19 bases between. Germline CDR1 reads SGHNT; CDR2 reads YYREEE (reference sequence). Indicated time point: pre-treatment sample, taken before nivolumab and TIL therapy. The data stem from a study of TIL therapy for anti-PD-1-resistant metastatic lung cancer. Study details: Median tumor mutation burden was 1.5 mutations per megabase.

Sequencing used immunoSEQ v3. Sequenced by immunoSEQ multiplex PCR; TCRdb stores in-frame clones only, minus some. Of approximately 57,000 clones in the sample, 81% were seen once. The sample consisted of blood, taken at baseline. This sequence joins TRBV5-4 and TRBJ1-2; possible D gene TRBD1, 6 bases. The receptor's source is a person aged 25-85 years with non-small cell lung cancer. CDR3 bases: TGTGCCAGCAGCTTGGTCGGGGGGCGCAGGAGTGGCTATGGCTACACCTTC. It is translated as CASSLVGGRRSGYGYTF.